This T cell receptor (beta chain) came from a study of T-cell reconstitution after alpha-beta-depleted transplantation in children. The length of the CDR3 is 20 residues. The trim removed 7 bases at V and 5 bases at J, leaving 24 bases unmatched. Germline CDR1 is SGHAT and CDR2 is FQNNGV. This clonotype has just a few counts. TCRbeta library construction was performed incorporating unique molecular identifiers. TCRdb called the PCR reads again in MiXCR, with one record for every CDR3 protein. The sample includes roughly 300,000 distinct CDR3 sequences, around a tenth seen only once; the top ten take approximately 2.3%.

The V gene is TRBV11-2, the J gene TRBJ2-2, with 8 bases that match TRBD2. The sequence was obtained from a human donor who donated a stem cell graft to a child with acute lymphoblastic leukemia. Sequenced material: PBMCs from the stem cell graft donor, taken from the stem cell graft. CDR3 coding DNA: TGTGCCAGCATCCTCGAAGCACTGTCCCTTAGCGGGAAGTTTACCGGGGAGCTGTTTTTT. Translated, it gives CASILEALSLSGKFTGELFF.